A selection of T cell receptor beta chains follows, all from one sample in a study of blood T cell repertoires in COVID-19. Using immunoSEQ multiplex PCR, the repertoire was profiled, and TCRdb retains in-frame clones only, with some absent. Of under 300,000 clones listed, about 86% are singletons. What was sequenced was peripheral blood. These receptors were obtained from a woman aged 30 to 39 with COVID-19, enrolled during active disease. The CDR3 runs from the conserved cysteine through the conserved F or W. The D gene is left open where the match is weak. Clone size appears in some rows only: once, few, many, or a class for an expanded clone.

D gene,clone size,V gene,J gene,CDR3 protein,CDR3 DNA
.,few,TRBV2,TRBJ1-3,CASSEHSPSGNTIYF,TGTGCCAGCAGTGAACACAGCCCCTCTGGAAACACCATATATTTT
.,once,TRBV2,TRBJ2-1,CASSKRNEQFF,TGTGCCAGCAGTAAGCGCAACGAGCAGTTCTTC
.,.,TRBV27,TRBJ2-1,CASTLFGGLASEQFF,TGTGCCAGCACCCTTTTCGGGGGATTGGCTAGTGAGCAGTTCTTC
TRBD1,.,TRBV19,TRBJ2-1,CASSQIRTGVFGQFF,TGTGCCAGCTCCCAGATTAGGACAGGGGTTTTCGGGCAGTTCTTC
.,few,TRBV19,TRBJ2-1,CVLDRPYNEQFF,TGTGTCCTAGACAGGCCTTACAATGAGCAGTTCTTC
TRBD1,.,TRBV28,TRBJ2-5,CASLGQGGETQYF,TGTGCCAGCCTCGGACAGGGGGGGGAGACCCAGTACTTC
.,.,TRBV18,TRBJ1-1,CASSRGISAEAFF,TGTGCCAGCTCCCGGGGTATTTCCGCTGAAGCTTTCTTT
TRBD1,few,TRBV13,TRBJ1-3,CASSRLQGAGNTIYF,TGTGCCAGCAGCCGCCTCCAGGGGGCTGGAAACACCATATATTTT
TRBD1,once,TRBV4-1,TRBJ1-1,CASSQPDRVERAFF,TGCGCCAGCAGCCAACCCGACAGGGTCGAAAGGGCTTTCTTT
TRBD2,.,TRBV6-2/TRBV6-3,TRBJ2-7,CASSYGVAGAYEQYF,TGTGCCAGCAGTTACGGAGTAGCGGGGGCCTACGAGCAGTACTTC
.,.,TRBV24-1,TRBJ2-1,CATSDGGLRPLGQFF,TGTGCCACCAGTGATGGGGGACTGAGGCCCCTGGGGCAGTTCTTC
TRBD2,.,TRBV27,TRBJ2-7,CASSLSGGGTYEQYF,TGTGCCAGCAGTTTATCCGGCGGGGGAACCTACGAGCAGTACTTC
.,.,TRBV7-9,TRBJ2-2,CASSLRNVPGELFF,TGTGCCAGCAGCTTGCGGAACGTACCCGGGGAGCTGTTTTTT
TRBD2,.,TRBV18,TRBJ2-1,CASSPVAGGNYNEQFF,TGTGCCAGCTCACCGGTAGCGGGAGGGAACTACAATGAGCAGTTCTTC
TRBD2,.,TRBV6-6,TRBJ2-3,CASRTSGGRVTDTQYF,TGTGCCAGCAGGACTAGCGGAGGGAGGGTCACAGATACGCAGTATTTT
.,once,TRBV7-9,TRBJ1-1,CASSPRSVVTEAFF,TGTGCCAGCAGCCCCCGTTCAGTCGTTACTGAAGCTTTCTTT
.,.,TRBV3-1/TRBV3-2,TRBJ1-2,CASSQGGAYGYTF,TGTGCCAGCAGCCAAGGGGGCGCCTATGGCTACACCTTC
.,.,TRBV5-4,TRBJ1-1,CASSLQPGPNTEAFF,TGTGCCAGCAGCTTGCAGCCAGGGCCGAACACTGAAGCTTTCTTT
.,.,TRBV6-5,TRBJ1-2,CASSYTRYQPNYGYTF,TGTGCCAGCAGTTACACAAGATACCAACCTAACTATGGCTACACCTTC
.,.,TRBV28,TRBJ2-7,CASSFQYYYEQYF,TGTGCCAGCAGTTTCCAATACTATTACGAGCAGTACTTC
TRBD1,once,TRBV19,TRBJ2-2,CASSMDRGAGELFF,TGTGCCAGTAGTATGGACAGGGGAGCCGGGGAGCTGTTTTTT
TRBD1,.,TRBV28,TRBJ2-7,CASSSSRGQPSYEQYF,TGTGCCAGCAGCTCCAGTCGGGGACAGCCGTCCTACGAGCAGTACTTC
TRBD2,few,TRBV4-2,TRBJ2-7,CASSQDRAGGASGQYF,TGTGCCAGCAGCCAAGACCGAGCGGGGGGCGCCTCCGGGCAGTACTTC
TRBD1,.,TRBV4-1,TRBJ1-1,CASSLGQGIPEAFF,TGCGCCAGCAGCCTCGGACAGGGTATCCCTGAAGCTTTCTTT
.,.,TRBV5-4,TRBJ1-1,CASSLATDRGAFF,TGTGCCAGCAGCTTGGCCACAGATAGGGGGGCTTTCTTT
TRBD2,.,TRBV9,TRBJ2-7,CASSGALAGRAEQYF,TGTGCCAGCAGCGGAGCCCTAGCGGGAAGAGCTGAGCAGTACTTC
.,.,TRBV14,TRBJ1-1,CASSLLTTGTEAFF,TGTGCCAGCAGCCTTCTTACCACGGGGACTGAAGCTTTCTTT
TRBD1,.,TRBV12-3/TRBV12-4,TRBJ1-1,CASSLDREAFF,TGTGCCAGCAGTTTGGACAGGGAAGCTTTCTTT
.,.,TRBV7-9,TRBJ2-7,CASSFDKLPYEQYF,TGTGCCAGCAGTTTCGACAAGTTACCCTACGAGCAGTACTTC
TRBD2,.,TRBV6-5,TRBJ2-3,CASSYKAGGPTDTQYF,TGTGCCAGCAGTTACAAGGCGGGGGGGCCCACAGATACGCAGTATTTT
.,.,TRBV3-1/TRBV3-2,TRBJ2-2,CAAAGQTSRFVDGELFF,TGTGCCGCCGCCGGTCAGACTAGTAGGTTTGTGGATGGGGAGCTGTTTTTT
.,.,TRBV27,TRBJ2-1,CASSFSQGHEQFF,TGTGCCAGCAGTTTTTCACAGGGCCATGAGCAGTTCTTC
TRBD1,.,TRBV4-1,TRBJ2-7,CASSQDYRWGQGYEQYF,TGCGCCAGCAGCCAAGATTATCGTTGGGGACAGGGTTACGAGCAGTACTTC
.,.,TRBV4-1,TRBJ1-1,CASSPRVVYTEAFF,TGCGCCAGCAGCCCCAGGGTTGTTTACACTGAAGCTTTCTTT
TRBD1,.,TRBV30,TRBJ2-2,CAWGHRTGRNTGELFF,TGTGCCTGGGGGCATAGGACAGGGAGGAACACCGGGGAGCTGTTTTTT
.,few,TRBV29-1,TRBJ1-2,CSVARLYGAGYTF,TGCAGCGTTGCTCGACTTTACGGCGCTGGCTACACCTTC
TRBD1,.,TRBV3-1/TRBV3-2,TRBJ1-2,CASSRAGTGNYGYTF,TGTGCCAGCAGCCGAGCCGGGACAGGGAACTATGGCTACACCTTC
TRBD2,.,TRBV13,TRBJ2-1,CASSDSGTSGGLSSYNEQFF,TGTGCCAGCAGCGACTCCGGGACTAGCGGGGGCCTAAGCTCCTACAATGAGCAGTTCTTC
TRBD2,.,TRBV7-6,TRBJ2-1,CASSPPLAGEYNEQFF,TGTGCCAGCAGCCCACCACTAGCGGGGGAATACAATGAGCAGTTCTTC
.,.,TRBV2,TRBJ1-2,CASPHGTGLNYGYTF,TGTGCCAGTCCTCACGGGACGGGACTTAACTATGGCTACACCTTC
TRBD2,.,TRBV7-9,TRBJ2-7,CASSLLGGGADEQYF,TGTGCCAGCAGCTTACTTGGCGGGGGGGCGGACGAGCAGTACTTC
TRBD1,.,TRBV14,TRBJ1-2,CASSQDTGQGYGYTF,TGTGCCAGCAGCCAAGATACGGGACAGGGGTATGGCTACACCTTC
.,.,TRBV5-4,TRBJ1-2,CASSFGTEINYGYTF,TGTGCCAGCAGCTTTGGTACAGAAATAAACTATGGCTACACCTTC
.,.,TRBV6-5,TRBJ2-7,CASSYYPEQGSTEQYF,TGTGCCAGCAGTTACTACCCTGAACAGGGTAGCACCGAGCAGTACTTC
.,.,TRBV4-2,TRBJ2-5,CASSPMGAPLETQYF,TGTGCCAGCAGCCCAATGGGGGCGCCTTTGGAGACCCAGTACTTC
TRBD1,.,TRBV7-9,TRBJ1-1,CASSLARGGTGGWNTEAFF,TGTGCCAGCAGCTTAGCGCGTGGGGGAACAGGGGGATGGAACACTGAAGCTTTCTTT
.,.,TRBV3-1/TRBV3-2,TRBJ1-1,CASRGADRAFF,TGTGCCAGCAGGGGGGCTGATAGAGCTTTCTTT
.,.,TRBV19,TRBJ1-1,CASSSSTGNTEAFF,TGTGCCAGTAGTTCCTCGACAGGGAACACTGAAGCTTTCTTT
.,.,TRBV29-1,TRBJ2-4,CSVVGGAENIQYF,TGCAGCGTTGTAGGTGGGGCCGAAAACATTCAGTACTTC
.,few,TRBV7-8,TRBJ1-3,CASSPRRDILDTIYF,TGTGCCAGCAGCCCCAGACGGGACATTTTGGACACCATATATTTT
.,.,TRBV27,TRBJ1-2,CASSLSVSGDYGYTF,TGTGCCAGCAGTTTATCGGTTTCAGGCGACTATGGCTACACCTTC
TRBD1,.,TRBV5-4,TRBJ2-7,CASSRQGVRYEQYF,TGTGCCAGCAGCCGACAGGGGGTTCGGTACGAGCAGTACTTC
.,.,TRBV3-1/TRBV3-2,TRBJ2-7,CASSQNLGEAYEQYF,TGTGCCAGCAGCCAAAACCTTGGAGAGGCCTACGAGCAGTACTTC
.,.,TRBV12-5,TRBJ2-3,CASGGGSSTDTQYF,TGTGCTAGTGGCGGCGGCAGCAGCACAGATACGCAGTATTTT
.,once,TRBV2,TRBJ1-6,CASSEIRGQSSPLHF,TGTGCCAGCAGTGAAATTCGAGGACAATCTTCACCCCTCCACTTT
TRBD2,.,TRBV5-1,TRBJ2-3,CASSLVGGEDTQYF,TGCGCCAGCAGCTTGGTGGGAGGGGAGGATACGCAGTATTTT